The rows below give T cell receptor beta chains drawn from one sample of a study of early T cells in non-severe SARS-CoV-2 infection. One entry per CDR3 protein, called by TCRdb with MiXCR from the 5' RACE reads. The sample carries about 50,000 distinct CDR3 sequences, about 9.3% recorded once. The sample was whole blood. These receptors were taken from an adult who was a healthcare worker with PCR-confirmed SARS-CoV-2 infection or an uninfected control (not recorded which). Each CDR3 is given with its conserved first and last residue. The D gene is left open where the match is weak. The listing skips clone size in some rows; elsewhere it reads once, few, many or a size class.

j_gene,v_gene,abundance,d_gene,CDR3aa,CDR3nt
TRBJ2-2,TRBV7-2,-,-,CASSLQVDTGELFF,TGTGCCAGCAGCTTACAGGTTGACACCGGGGAGCTGTTTTTT
TRBJ2-1,TRBV4-2,medium-sized,TRBD2,CASSQGPSGMSNEQFF,TGTGCCAGCAGCCAAGGTCCTAGCGGGATGAGCAATGAGCAGTTCTTC
TRBJ2-2,TRBV7-6,many,TRBD1,CASSLDGRGQSGELFF,TGTGCCAGCAGCTTAGACGGCAGGGGGCAATCCGGGGAGCTGTTTTTT
TRBJ1-6,TRBV28,-,TRBD1,CASSLTGLHNSPLHF,TGTGCCAGCAGTTTGACAGGGCTCCATAATTCACCCCTCCACTTT
TRBJ2-1,TRBV30,many,TRBD1,CAGTQGANEQFF,TGTGCCGGAACCCAGGGGGCCAATGAGCAGTTCTTC
TRBJ2-1,TRBV5-6,many,-,CASSLVALRYNEQFF,TGTGCCAGCAGCTTGGTAGCGTTACGCTACAATGAGCAGTTCTTC
TRBJ2-2,TRBV6-5,many,-,CASSYTFGTGELFF,TGTGCCAGCAGTTACACGTTCGGGACCGGGGAGCTGTTTTTT
TRBJ2-2,TRBV7-2,few,TRBD1,CASRPGQSTGELFF,TGTGCCAGCAGGCCGGGACAGAGCACCGGGGAGCTGTTTTTT
TRBJ1-5,TRBV20-1,-,-,CSARVGRINQPQHF,TGCAGTGCTAGAGTGGGCAGGATCAATCAGCCCCAGCATTTT
TRBJ2-3,TRBV24-1,many,-,CATRTASTDTQYF,TGTGCCACCAGGACGGCTAGCACAGATACGCAGTATTTT
TRBJ2-1,TRBV3-1,-,-,CASSQGPWVNEQFF,TGTGCCAGCAGCCAAGGGCCTTGGGTGAATGAGCAGTTCTTC
TRBJ2-2,TRBV12-3/TRBV12-4,medium-sized,TRBD2,CASSFRPSGNTGELFF,TGTGCCAGCAGTTTTCGCCCTAGCGGGAACACCGGGGAGCTGTTTTTT
TRBJ1-3,TRBV3-1,many,-,CASSHRIGVLGNTIYF,TGTGCCAGCAGCCACAGGATTGGGGTACTGGGAAACACCATATATTTT
TRBJ2-5,TRBV5-6,many,TRBD1,CASSWRTGVQETQYF,TGTGCCAGCAGCTGGCGGACAGGGGTCCAAGAGACCCAGTACTTC
TRBJ2-1,TRBV7-9,-,TRBD2,CASSLGLAGPYNEQFF,TGTGCCAGCAGCTTAGGGCTAGCGGGTCCCTACAATGAGCAGTTCTTC
TRBJ1-2,TRBV19,many,-,CASKSENYGYTF,TGTGCCAGTAAGTCCGAAAACTATGGCTACACCTTC
TRBJ1-1,TRBV20-1,few,-,CSAIGNRARWAFF,TGCAGTGCTATCGGGAACAGGGCACGTTGGGCTTTCTTT
TRBJ1-2,TRBV28,many,-,CASRQSNYGYTF,TGTGCCAGTAGACAGAGTAACTATGGCTACACCTTC